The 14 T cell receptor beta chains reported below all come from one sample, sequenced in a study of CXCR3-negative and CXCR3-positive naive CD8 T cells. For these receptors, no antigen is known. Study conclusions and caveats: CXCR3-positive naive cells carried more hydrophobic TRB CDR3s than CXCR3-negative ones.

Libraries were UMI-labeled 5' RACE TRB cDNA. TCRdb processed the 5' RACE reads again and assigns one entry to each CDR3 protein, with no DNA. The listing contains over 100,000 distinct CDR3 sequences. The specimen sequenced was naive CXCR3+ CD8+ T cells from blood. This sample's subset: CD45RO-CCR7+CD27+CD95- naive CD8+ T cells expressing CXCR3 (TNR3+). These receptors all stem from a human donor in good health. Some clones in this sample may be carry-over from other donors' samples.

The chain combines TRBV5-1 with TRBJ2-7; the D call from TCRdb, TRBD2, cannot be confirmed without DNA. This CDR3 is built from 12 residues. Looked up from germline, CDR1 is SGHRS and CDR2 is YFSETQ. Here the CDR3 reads CASREGFSEQYF.

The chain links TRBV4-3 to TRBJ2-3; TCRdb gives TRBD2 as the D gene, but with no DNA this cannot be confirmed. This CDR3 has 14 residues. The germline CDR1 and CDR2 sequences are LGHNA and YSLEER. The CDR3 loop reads CASSQVSGTDTQYF.

The CDR3 protein is CASSEKLGQGVDNSPLHF. The chain carries TRBV7-3 and TRBJ1-6; without DNA, the TCRdb call of TRBD1 cannot be checked. Per the germline V gene, CDR1 is SGHTA and CDR2 is FQGTGA. This CDR3 is built from 18 residues.

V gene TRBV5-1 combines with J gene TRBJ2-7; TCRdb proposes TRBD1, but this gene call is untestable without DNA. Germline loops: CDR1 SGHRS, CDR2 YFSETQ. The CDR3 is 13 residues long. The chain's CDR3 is CASTPLGRDEQYF.

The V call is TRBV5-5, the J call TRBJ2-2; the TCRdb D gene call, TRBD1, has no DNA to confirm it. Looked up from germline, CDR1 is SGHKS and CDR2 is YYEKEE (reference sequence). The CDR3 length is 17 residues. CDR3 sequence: CASSLDGTLPATGELFF.

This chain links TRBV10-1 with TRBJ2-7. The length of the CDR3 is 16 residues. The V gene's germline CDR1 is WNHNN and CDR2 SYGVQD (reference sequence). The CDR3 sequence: CASSESTSEAFYEQYF.

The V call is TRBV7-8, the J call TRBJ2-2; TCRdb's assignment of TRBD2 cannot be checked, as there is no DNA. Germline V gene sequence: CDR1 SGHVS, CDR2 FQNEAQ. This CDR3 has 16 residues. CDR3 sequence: CASSLEIAASTGELFF.

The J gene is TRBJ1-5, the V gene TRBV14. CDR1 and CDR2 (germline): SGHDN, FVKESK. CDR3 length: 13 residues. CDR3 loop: CASSQDRRQPQHF.

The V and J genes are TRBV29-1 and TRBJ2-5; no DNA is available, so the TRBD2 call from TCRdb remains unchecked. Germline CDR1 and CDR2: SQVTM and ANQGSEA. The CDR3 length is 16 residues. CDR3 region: CSVQTGLGLRGETQYF.

The CDR3 sequence is CASSSPTGSSKVLDEQYF. The genes are TRBV7-9 and TRBJ2-7; there is no DNA to check the TCRdb D call of TRBD1. CDR3 length equals 18 residues. Germline V gene sequence: CDR1 SEHNR, CDR2 FQNEAQ (reference sequence). Combining the CDR3 with reference TRBV7-9 and TRBJ2-7 gives the whole variable domain DTGVSQNPRHKITKRGQNVTFRCDPISEHNRLYWYRQTLGQGPEFLTYFQNEAQLEKSRLLSDRFSAERPKGSFSTLEIQRTEQGDSAMYLCASSSPTGSSKVLDEQYFGPGTRLTVT.

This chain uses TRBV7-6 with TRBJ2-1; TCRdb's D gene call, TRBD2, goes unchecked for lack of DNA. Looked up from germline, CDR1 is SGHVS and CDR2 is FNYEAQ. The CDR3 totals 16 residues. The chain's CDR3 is CASSPPGLADYNEQFF.

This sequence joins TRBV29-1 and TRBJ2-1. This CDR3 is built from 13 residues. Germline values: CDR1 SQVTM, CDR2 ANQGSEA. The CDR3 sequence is CSVPIGVHNEQFF.

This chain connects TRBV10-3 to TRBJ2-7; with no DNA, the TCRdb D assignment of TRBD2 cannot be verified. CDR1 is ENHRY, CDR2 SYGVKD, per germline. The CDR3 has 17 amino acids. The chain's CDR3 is CAISAPGGGLATYEQYF.

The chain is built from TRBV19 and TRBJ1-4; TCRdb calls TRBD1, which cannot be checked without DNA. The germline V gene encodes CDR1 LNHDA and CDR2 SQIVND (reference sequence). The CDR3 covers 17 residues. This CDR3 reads CASSPRSGGGSNEKLFF.